The rows below give T cell receptor beta chains drawn from one sample of a study of blood T cells in healthy people across ages. TCRdb re-called the 5' RACE reads with MiXCR, one entry per CDR3 protein. The sample lists approximately 780,000 distinct CDR3 sequences, roughly 24% seen once, with about 2.9% in the top ten. Separately, the same data were catalogued under a study of T cells of mothers and their children.

The sequencing sample was made of blood. Receptor source: a boy younger than 18 in good health. The CDR3 runs from the conserved cysteine through the conserved F or W. A D gene is named only where the DNA matches it firmly. Some rows have no size entry. The others give once, few or many, or a class for an expanded clone.

cdr3_aa: CASSLEGLHGTDTQYF
cdr3_nt: TGTGCCAGCAGCTTAGAGGGTCTTCATGGCACAGATACGCAGTATTTT
d_call: .
j_call: TRBJ2-3
clone_size: few
v_call: TRBV7-9

cdr3_aa: CATRGSGANTEAFF
cdr3_nt: TGTGCCACCAGGGGGTCGGGCGCGAACACTGAAGCTTTCTTT
d_call: .
j_call: TRBJ1-1
clone_size: .
v_call: TRBV24-1

cdr3_aa: CASSSIGEENQPQHF
cdr3_nt: TGTGCCAGCAGTTCTATAGGTGAGGAGAATCAGCCCCAGCATTTT
d_call: .
j_call: TRBJ1-5
clone_size: few
v_call: TRBV12-3/TRBV12-4

cdr3_aa: CASSQDLENIQYF
cdr3_nt: TGTGCCAGCAGCCAAGATTTGGAAAACATTCAGTACTTC
d_call: .
j_call: TRBJ2-4
clone_size: few
v_call: TRBV3-1

cdr3_aa: CASSLPPRDRDSYEQYF
cdr3_nt: TGTGCCAGCAGCTTACCGCCTCGGGACAGGGATTCCTACGAGCAGTACTTC
d_call: TRBD1
j_call: TRBJ2-7
clone_size: .
v_call: TRBV6-5

cdr3_aa: CASSFGGFQPQHF
cdr3_nt: TGTGCCAGCAGTTTTGGAGGGTTTCAGCCCCAGCATTTT
d_call: .
j_call: TRBJ1-5
clone_size: .
v_call: TRBV12-3/TRBV12-4

cdr3_aa: CASSQGTGWTGELFF
cdr3_nt: TGCGCCAGCAGCCAAGGGACAGGGTGGACCGGGGAGCTGTTTTTT
d_call: TRBD1
j_call: TRBJ2-2
clone_size: .
v_call: TRBV4-1

cdr3_aa: CAIRADTSGGQETQYF
cdr3_nt: TGTGCCATCAGGGCCGACACTAGCGGGGGCCAAGAGACCCAGTACTTC
d_call: TRBD2
j_call: TRBJ2-5
clone_size: .
v_call: TRBV10-3

cdr3_aa: CASSFLAGVGEQFF
cdr3_nt: TGTGCCAGCAGCTTCCTAGCGGGAGTGGGTGAGCAGTTCTTC
d_call: TRBD2
j_call: TRBJ2-1
clone_size: .
v_call: TRBV5-6

cdr3_aa: CASSQQYEQYF
cdr3_nt: TGTGCCAGCAGCCAGCAATACGAGCAGTACTTC
d_call: .
j_call: TRBJ2-7
clone_size: .
v_call: TRBV14

cdr3_aa: CASSRQGNQETQYF
cdr3_nt: TGCGCCAGCAGCCGACAGGGTAACCAAGAGACCCAGTACTTC
d_call: TRBD1
j_call: TRBJ2-5
clone_size: few
v_call: TRBV5-1

cdr3_aa: CASSLEAPNEQFF
cdr3_nt: TGTGCCAGCAGCTTAGAGGCGCCAAATGAGCAGTTCTTC
d_call: .
j_call: TRBJ2-1
clone_size: few
v_call: TRBV7-3

cdr3_aa: CASSPRDRDNEKLFF
cdr3_nt: TGTGCCAGCAGCCCCCGGGACAGGGATAATGAAAAACTGTTTTTT
d_call: TRBD1
j_call: TRBJ1-4
clone_size: .
v_call: TRBV7-9

cdr3_aa: CSGGVLRYNEQFF
cdr3_nt: TGCAGCGGTGGCGTCCTTCGCTACAATGAGCAGTTCTTC
d_call: .
j_call: TRBJ2-1
clone_size: few
v_call: TRBV29-1

cdr3_aa: CASRPGLFTSSEQYF
cdr3_nt: TGTGCCAGCAGGCCGGGACTCTTCACCTCCTCCGAGCAGTACTTC
d_call: .
j_call: TRBJ2-7
clone_size: .
v_call: TRBV28